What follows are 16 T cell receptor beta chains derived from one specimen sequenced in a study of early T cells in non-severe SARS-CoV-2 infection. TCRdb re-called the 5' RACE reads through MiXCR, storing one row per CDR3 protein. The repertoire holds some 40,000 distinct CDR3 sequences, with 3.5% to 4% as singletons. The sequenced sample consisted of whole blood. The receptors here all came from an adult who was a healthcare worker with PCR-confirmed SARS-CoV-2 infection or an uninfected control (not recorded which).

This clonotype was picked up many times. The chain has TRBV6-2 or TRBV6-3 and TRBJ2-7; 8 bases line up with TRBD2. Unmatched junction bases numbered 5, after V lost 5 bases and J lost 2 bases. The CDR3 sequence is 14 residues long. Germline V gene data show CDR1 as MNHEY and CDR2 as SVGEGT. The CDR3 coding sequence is TGTGCCAGCAGTATATGGACTAGCCCCTACGAGCAGTACGTC. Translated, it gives CASSIWTSPYEQYV.

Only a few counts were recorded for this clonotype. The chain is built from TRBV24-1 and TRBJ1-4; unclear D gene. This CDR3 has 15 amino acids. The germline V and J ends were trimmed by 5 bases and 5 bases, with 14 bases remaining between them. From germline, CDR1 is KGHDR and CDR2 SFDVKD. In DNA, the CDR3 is TGTGCCACCAGTGCCGGCCGCGAATCGAATGAAAAACTGTTTTTT. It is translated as CATSAGRESNEKLFF.

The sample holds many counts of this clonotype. This chain's CDR3 is CSGFRTSQETQYF. CDR3 in DNA: TGCAGTGGTTTTCGGACTAGCCAAGAGACCCAGTACTTC. The rearrangement uses TRBV20-1 and TRBJ2-5, with 7 bases aligning to TRBD2. CDR1 and CDR2 (germline): DFQATT, SNEGSKA (reference sequence). The CDR3 runs to 13 residues. Unmatched junction bases numbered 6, after V lost 7 bases and J lost 1 base.

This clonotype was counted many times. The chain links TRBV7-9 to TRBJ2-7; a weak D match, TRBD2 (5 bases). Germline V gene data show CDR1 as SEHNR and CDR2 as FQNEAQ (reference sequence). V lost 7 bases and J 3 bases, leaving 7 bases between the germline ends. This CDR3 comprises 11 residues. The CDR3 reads CASTEGYEQYF. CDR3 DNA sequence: TGTGCCAGCACCGAGGGCTACGAGCAGTACTTC.

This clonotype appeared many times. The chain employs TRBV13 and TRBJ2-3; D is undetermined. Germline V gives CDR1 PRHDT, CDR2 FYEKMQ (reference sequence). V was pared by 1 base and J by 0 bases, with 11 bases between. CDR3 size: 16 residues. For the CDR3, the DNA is TGTGCCAGCAGCTTAGCGGCAGTCGCGAGCACAGATACGCAGTATTTT. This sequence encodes CASSLAAVASTDTQYF.

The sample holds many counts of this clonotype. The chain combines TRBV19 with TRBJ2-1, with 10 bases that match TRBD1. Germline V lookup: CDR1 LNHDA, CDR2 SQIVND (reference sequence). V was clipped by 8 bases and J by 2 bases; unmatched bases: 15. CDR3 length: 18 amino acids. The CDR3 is CASRSGTGESNAYNEQFF. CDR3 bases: TGTGCCAGTCGATCCGGGACAGGGGAGTCAAACGCCTACAATGAGCAGTTCTTC.

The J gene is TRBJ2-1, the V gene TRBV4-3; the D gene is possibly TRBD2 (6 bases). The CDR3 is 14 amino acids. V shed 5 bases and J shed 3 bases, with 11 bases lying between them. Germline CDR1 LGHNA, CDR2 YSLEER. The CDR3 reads CASSGLAYYNEQFF. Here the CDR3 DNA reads TGCGCCAGCAGCGGGCTAGCGTACTACAATGAGCAGTTCTTC.

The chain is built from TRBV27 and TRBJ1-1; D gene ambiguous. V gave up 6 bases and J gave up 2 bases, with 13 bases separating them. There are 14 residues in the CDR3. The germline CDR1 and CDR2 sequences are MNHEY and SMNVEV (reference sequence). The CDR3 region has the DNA TGTGCCAGCAGACGGGCCACCATAAACACTGAAGCTTTCTTT. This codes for CASRRATINTEAFF.

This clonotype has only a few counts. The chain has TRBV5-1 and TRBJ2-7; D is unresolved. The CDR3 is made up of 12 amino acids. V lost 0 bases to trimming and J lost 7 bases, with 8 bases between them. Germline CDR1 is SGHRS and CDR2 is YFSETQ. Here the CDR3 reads CASSLDPLEQYF. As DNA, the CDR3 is TGCGCCAGCAGCTTGGACCCTTTGGAGCAGTACTTC.

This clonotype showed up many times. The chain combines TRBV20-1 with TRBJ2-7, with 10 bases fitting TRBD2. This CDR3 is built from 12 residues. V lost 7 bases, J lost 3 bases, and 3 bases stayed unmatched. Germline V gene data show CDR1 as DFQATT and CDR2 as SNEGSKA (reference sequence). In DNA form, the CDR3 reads TGCAGTGTAGCGGGAGGCCGCTACGAGCAGTACTTC. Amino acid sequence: CSVAGGRYEQYF.

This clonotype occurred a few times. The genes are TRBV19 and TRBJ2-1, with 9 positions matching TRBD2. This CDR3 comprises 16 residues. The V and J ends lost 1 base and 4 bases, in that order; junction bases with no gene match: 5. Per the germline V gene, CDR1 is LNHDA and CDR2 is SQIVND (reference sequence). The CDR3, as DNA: TGTGCCAGTAGTATAGGAAGGACTAGCGAGTACAATGAGCAGTTCTTC. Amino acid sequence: CASSIGRTSEYNEQFF.

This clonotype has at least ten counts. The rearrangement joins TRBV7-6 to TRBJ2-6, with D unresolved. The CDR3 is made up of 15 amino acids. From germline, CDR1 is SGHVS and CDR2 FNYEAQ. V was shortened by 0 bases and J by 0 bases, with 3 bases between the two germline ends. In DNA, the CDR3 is TGTGCCAGCAGCTTAGCTGGCTCTGGGGCCAACGTCCTGACTTTC. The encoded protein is CASSLAGSGANVLTF.

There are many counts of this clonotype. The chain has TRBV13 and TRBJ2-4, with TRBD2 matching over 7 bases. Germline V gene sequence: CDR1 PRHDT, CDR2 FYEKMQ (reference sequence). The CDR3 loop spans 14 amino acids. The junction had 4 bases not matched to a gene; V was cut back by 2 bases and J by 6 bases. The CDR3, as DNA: TGTGCCAGCAGCTTATACCGGGAGGTAAACATTCAGTACTTC. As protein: CASSLYREVNIQYF.

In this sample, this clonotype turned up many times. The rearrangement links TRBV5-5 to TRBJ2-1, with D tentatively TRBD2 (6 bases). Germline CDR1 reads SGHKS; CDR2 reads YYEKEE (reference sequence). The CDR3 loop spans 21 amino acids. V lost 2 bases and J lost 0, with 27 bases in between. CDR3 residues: CASSLSSARDSTMSSYNEQFF. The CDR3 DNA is TGTGCCAGCAGCTTAAGTAGCGCAAGGGACTCCACAATGAGCTCCTACAATGAGCAGTTCTTC.

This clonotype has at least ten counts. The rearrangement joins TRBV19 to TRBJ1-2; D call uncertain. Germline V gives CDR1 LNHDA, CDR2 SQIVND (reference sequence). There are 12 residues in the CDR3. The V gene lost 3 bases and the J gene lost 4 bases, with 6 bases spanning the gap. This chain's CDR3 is CASSITTYGYTF. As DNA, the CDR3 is TGTGCCAGTAGTATTACCACCTATGGCTACACCTTC.

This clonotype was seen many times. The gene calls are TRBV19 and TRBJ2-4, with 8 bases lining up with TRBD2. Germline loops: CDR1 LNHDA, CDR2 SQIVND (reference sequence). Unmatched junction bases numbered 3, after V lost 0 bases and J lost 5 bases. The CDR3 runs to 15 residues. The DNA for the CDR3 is TGTGCCAGTAGTATAGATCGCGGGGGGCAAAACATTCAGTACTTC. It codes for CASSIDRGGQNIQYF.